This is a list of T cell receptor beta chains from one sample in a study of T-cell memory formation after mild COVID-19. TCRdb independently ran MiXCR on the 5' RACE reads; one entry per CDR3 protein. The sample holds 380,000 or so distinct CDR3 sequences, approximately 15% seen once. The sequenced sample was PBMCs or a T cell subset sorted from them (not recorded which). These receptors all come from a man aged 18 to 30 who had mild COVID-19 (a few samples of this study predate the infection). Cell type and time point are not known. Each CDR3 is given with its conserved first and last residue. The order of the fields is D gene, J gene, V gene, clone size, CDR3 length, CDR3 protein, CDR3 DNA. A D gene is named only where the DNA matches it firmly. Size values are once, few and many counts, or a class for expanded clones, and some rows have none.

d_call: TRBD2; j_call: TRBJ2-1; v_call: TRBV5-6; clone_size: few; cdr3_length: 15; cdr3_aa: CASSPTSGGNNEQFF; cdr3_nt: TGTGCCAGCAGCCCGACTAGCGGGGGTAACAATGAGCAGTTCTTC
d_call: -; j_call: TRBJ1-2; v_call: TRBV4-3; clone_size: -; cdr3_length: 13; cdr3_aa: CASSQGNRVGYTF; cdr3_nt: TGCGCCAGCAGCCAAGGGAACAGGGTTGGCTACACCTTC
d_call: -; j_call: TRBJ1-1; v_call: TRBV7-2; clone_size: many; cdr3_length: 15; cdr3_aa: CASSSDRGRATEAFF; cdr3_nt: TGTGCCAGCAGCTCCGACCGCGGACGGGCCACTGAAGCTTTCTTT
d_call: TRBD2; j_call: TRBJ2-3; v_call: TRBV7-9; clone_size: few; cdr3_length: 14; cdr3_aa: CASRRGGFEDTQYF; cdr3_nt: TGTGCCAGCAGGCGGGGGGGCTTCGAAGATACGCAGTATTTT
d_call: -; j_call: TRBJ1-1; v_call: TRBV12-3/TRBV12-4; clone_size: many; cdr3_length: 14; cdr3_aa: CASSPWGVNTEAFF; cdr3_nt: TGTGCCAGCAGTCCATGGGGGGTGAACACTGAAGCTTTCTTT
d_call: -; j_call: TRBJ1-1; v_call: TRBV20-1; clone_size: -; cdr3_length: 13; cdr3_aa: CSARSPTNTEAFF; cdr3_nt: TGCAGTGCTAGGAGCCCGACGAACACTGAAGCTTTCTTT
d_call: -; j_call: TRBJ2-2; v_call: TRBV7-2; clone_size: many; cdr3_length: 13; cdr3_aa: CASSRQNTGELFF; cdr3_nt: TGTGCCAGCAGTAGACAGAACACCGGGGAGCTGTTTTTT
d_call: TRBD2; j_call: TRBJ2-5; v_call: TRBV7-2; clone_size: few; cdr3_length: 16; cdr3_aa: CASSTRLAGEKETQYF; cdr3_nt: TGTGCCAGCAGCACTCGACTAGCGGGGGAAAAAGAGACCCAGTACTTC
d_call: TRBD2; j_call: TRBJ2-1; v_call: TRBV5-1; clone_size: many; cdr3_length: 14; cdr3_aa: CASSLPLAGGSAFF; cdr3_nt: TGCGCCAGCAGCTTACCCCTAGCGGGGGGTTCTGCGTTCTTC
d_call: -; j_call: TRBJ1-4; v_call: TRBV7-9; clone_size: few; cdr3_length: 15; cdr3_aa: CASSLTGRKNEKLFF; cdr3_nt: TGTGCCAGCAGCTTAACGGGCAGGAAGAATGAAAAACTGTTTTTT
d_call: -; j_call: TRBJ2-1; v_call: TRBV27; clone_size: few; cdr3_length: 13; cdr3_aa: CASSLGRDDEQFF; cdr3_nt: TGTGCCAGCAGTTTGGGCAGGGACGACGAGCAGTTCTTC
d_call: -; j_call: TRBJ2-1; v_call: TRBV7-9; clone_size: -; cdr3_length: 16; cdr3_aa: CASSLAPGRYYNEQFF; cdr3_nt: TGTGCCAGCAGCCTAGCCCCGGGACGGTACTACAATGAGCAGTTCTTC
d_call: TRBD1; j_call: TRBJ2-2; v_call: TRBV28; clone_size: few; cdr3_length: 16; cdr3_aa: CASSPRDRTPIGELFF; cdr3_nt: TGTGCCAGCAGTCCCCGGGACAGGACCCCCATCGGGGAGCTGTTTTTT
d_call: TRBD1; j_call: TRBJ1-1; v_call: TRBV10-3; clone_size: many; cdr3_length: 15; cdr3_aa: CAISEPGQGGTEAFF; cdr3_nt: TGTGCCATCAGTGAGCCGGGACAGGGGGGCACTGAAGCTTTCTTT
d_call: -; j_call: TRBJ2-1; v_call: TRBV29-1; clone_size: few; cdr3_length: 12; cdr3_aa: CSVDGGYNEQFF; cdr3_nt: TGCAGCGTTGACGGCGGTTACAATGAGCAGTTCTTC
d_call: -; j_call: TRBJ2-5; v_call: TRBV7-6; clone_size: -; cdr3_length: 15; cdr3_aa: CASSLAQRKQETQYF; cdr3_nt: TGTGCCAGCAGCTTAGCTCAGAGGAAACAAGAGACCCAGTACTTC
d_call: -; j_call: TRBJ2-7; v_call: TRBV12-2; clone_size: -; cdr3_length: 14; cdr3_aa: CASRPRPGSYEQYF; cdr3_nt: TGTGCAAGTCGCCCAAGACCGGGGTCCTACGAGCAGTACTTC